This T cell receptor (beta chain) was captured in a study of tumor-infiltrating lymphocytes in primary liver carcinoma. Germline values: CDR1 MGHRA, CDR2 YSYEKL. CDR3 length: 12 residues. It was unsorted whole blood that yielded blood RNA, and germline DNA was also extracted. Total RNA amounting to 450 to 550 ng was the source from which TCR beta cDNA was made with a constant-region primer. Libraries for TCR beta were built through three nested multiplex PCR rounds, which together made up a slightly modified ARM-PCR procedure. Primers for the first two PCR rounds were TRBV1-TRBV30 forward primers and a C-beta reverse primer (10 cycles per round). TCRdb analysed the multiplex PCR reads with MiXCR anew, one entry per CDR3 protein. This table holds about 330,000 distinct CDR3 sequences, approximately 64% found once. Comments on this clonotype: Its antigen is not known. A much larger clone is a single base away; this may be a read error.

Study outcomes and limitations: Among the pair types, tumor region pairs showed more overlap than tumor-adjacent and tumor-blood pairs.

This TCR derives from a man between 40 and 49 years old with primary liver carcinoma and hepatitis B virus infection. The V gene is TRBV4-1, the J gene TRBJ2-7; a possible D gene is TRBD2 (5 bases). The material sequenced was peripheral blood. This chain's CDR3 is CANSQVSGEQYF. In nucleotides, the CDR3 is TGCGCCAACAGCCAAGTCAGCGGCGAGCAGTACTTC.